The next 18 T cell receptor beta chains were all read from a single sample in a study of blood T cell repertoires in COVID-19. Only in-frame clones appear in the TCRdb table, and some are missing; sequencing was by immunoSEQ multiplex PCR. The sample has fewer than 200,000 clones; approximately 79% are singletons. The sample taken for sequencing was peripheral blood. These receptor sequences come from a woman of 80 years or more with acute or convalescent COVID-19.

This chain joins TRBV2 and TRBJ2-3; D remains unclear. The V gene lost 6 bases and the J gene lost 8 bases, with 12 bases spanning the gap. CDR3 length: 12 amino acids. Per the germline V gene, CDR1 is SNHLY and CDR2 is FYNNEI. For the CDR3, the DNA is TGTGCCAGCAGGGTAGAATCCGGTACGCAGTATTTT. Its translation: CASRVESGTQYF.

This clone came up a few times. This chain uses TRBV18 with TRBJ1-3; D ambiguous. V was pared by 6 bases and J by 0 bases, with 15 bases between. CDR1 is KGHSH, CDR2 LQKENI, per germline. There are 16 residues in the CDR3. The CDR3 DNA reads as TGTGCCAGCTCCCCCATGGAGGTCTACTCTGGAAACACCATATATTTT. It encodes CASSPMEVYSGNTIYF.

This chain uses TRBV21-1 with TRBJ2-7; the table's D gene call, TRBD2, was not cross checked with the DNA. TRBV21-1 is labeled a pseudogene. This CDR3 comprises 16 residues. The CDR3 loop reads CASSKARRQTEYEQYF. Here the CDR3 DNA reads TGTGCCAGCAGCAAAGCAAGAAGGCAGACTGAATACGAGCAGTACTTC.

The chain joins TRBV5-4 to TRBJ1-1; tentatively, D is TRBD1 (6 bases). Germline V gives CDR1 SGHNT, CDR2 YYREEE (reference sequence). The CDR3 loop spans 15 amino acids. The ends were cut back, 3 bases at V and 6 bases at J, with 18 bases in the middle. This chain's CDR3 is CASSSQGHDFPEAFF. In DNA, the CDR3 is TGTGCCAGCAGCTCCCAGGGACATGATTTCCCTGAAGCTTTCTTT.

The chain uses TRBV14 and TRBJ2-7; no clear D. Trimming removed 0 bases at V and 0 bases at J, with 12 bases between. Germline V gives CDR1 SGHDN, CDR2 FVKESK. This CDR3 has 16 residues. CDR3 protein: CASSQEVRLSSYEQYF. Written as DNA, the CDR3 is TGTGCCAGCAGCCAAGAAGTCAGGTTAAGCTCCTACGAGCAGTACTTC.

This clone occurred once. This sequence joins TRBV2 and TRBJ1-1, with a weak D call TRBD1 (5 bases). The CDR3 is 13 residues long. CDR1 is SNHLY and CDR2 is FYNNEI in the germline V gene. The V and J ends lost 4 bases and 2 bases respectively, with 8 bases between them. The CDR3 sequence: CASSGQFNTEAFF. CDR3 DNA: TGTGCCAGCAGTGGACAGTTTAACACTGAAGCTTTCTTT.

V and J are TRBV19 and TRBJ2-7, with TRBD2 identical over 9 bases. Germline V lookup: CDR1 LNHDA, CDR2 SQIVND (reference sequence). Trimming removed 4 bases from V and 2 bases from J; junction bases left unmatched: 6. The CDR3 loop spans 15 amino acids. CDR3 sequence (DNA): TGTGCCAGTAGTAACGATGCTAGCGGGGCCTACGAGCAGTACTTC. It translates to CASSNDASGAYEQYF.

DNA for the CDR3: TGTGCCAGCAGCCAAGATCCGCCCCTAGCGGGAGATGGGACCCAGTACTTC. Translation: CASSQDPPLAGDGTQYF. This chain links TRBV4-2 with TRBJ2-5; 10 bases match TRBD2. Trimming cost V 0 bases and J 7 bases; bases outside gene matches: 11. Germline assignment: CDR1 LGHNA and CDR2 YNFKEQ. This CDR3 is 17 amino acids long.

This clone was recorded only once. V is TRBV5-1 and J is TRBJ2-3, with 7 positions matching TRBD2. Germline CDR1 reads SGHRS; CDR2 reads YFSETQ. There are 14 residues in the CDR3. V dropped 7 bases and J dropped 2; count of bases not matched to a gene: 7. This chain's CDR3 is CASGPGTNTDTQYF. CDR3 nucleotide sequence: TGCGCCAGCGGCCCCGGGACTAACACAGATACGCAGTATTTT.

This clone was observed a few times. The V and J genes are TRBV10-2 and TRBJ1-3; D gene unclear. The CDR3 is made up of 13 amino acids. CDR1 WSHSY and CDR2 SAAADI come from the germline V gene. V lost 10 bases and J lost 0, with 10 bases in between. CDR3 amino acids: CATGGLSGNTIYF. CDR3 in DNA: TGCGCCACCGGAGGCCTCTCTGGAAACACCATATATTTT.

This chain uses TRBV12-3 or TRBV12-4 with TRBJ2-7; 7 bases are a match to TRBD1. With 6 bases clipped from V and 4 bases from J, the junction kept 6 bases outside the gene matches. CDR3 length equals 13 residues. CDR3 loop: CASSPGQTYEQYF. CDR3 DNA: TGTGCCAGCAGCCCGGGACAGACTTACGAGCAGTACTTC.

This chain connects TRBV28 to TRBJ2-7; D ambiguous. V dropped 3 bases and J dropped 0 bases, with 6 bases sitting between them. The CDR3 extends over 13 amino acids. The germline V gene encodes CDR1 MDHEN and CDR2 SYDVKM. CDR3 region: CASSLGNSYEQYF. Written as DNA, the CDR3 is TGTGCCAGCAGTTTGGGCAACTCCTACGAGCAGTACTTC.

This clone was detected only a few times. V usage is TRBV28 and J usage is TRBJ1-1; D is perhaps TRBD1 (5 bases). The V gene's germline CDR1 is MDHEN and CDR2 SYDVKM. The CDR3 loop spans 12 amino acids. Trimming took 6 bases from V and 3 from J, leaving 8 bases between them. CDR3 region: CASRFRDTEAFF. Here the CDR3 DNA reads TGTGCCAGCAGGTTCAGGGACACTGAAGCTTTCTTT.

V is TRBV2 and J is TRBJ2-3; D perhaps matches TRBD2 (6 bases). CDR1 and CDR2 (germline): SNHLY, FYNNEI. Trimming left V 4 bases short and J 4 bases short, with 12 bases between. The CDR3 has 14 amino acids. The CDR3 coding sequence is TGTGCCAGCAGTGGTGTGTCGGGAGCAGATACGCAGTATTTT. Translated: CASSGVSGADTQYF.

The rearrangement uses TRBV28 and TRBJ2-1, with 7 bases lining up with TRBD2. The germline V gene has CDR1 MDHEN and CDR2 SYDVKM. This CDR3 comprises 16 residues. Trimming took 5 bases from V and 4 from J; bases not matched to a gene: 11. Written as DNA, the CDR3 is TGTGCCAGCAGTCCCAGCGGGATCAGTATTTACAATGAGCAGTTCTTC. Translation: CASSPSGISIYNEQFF.

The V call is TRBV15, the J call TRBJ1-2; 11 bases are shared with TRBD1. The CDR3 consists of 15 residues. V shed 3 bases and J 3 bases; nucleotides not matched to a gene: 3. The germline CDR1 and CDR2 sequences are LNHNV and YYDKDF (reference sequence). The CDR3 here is CATSRWDRGDYGYTF. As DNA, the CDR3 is TGTGCCACCAGCAGGTGGGACAGGGGGGACTATGGCTACACCTTC.

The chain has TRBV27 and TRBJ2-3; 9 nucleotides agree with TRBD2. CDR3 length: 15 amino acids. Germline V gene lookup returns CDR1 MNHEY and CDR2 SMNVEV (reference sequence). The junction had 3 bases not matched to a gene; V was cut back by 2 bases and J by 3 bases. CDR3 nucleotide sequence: TGTGCCAGCAGTTTAATAGCGGGAGTTACAGATACGCAGTATTTT. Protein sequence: CASSLIAGVTDTQYF.

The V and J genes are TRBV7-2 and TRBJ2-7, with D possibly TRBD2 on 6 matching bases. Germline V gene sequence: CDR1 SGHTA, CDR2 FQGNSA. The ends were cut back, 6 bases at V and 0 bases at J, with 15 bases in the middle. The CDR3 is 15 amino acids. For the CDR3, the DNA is TGTGCCAGCAGTAGGGACTTCCAACCCTCCTACGAGCAGTACTTC. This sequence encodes CASSRDFQPSYEQYF.